These T cell receptor beta chains were read from a single sample in a study of blood T cell repertoires in COVID-19. Using immunoSEQ multiplex PCR, the repertoire was profiled, and TCRdb retains in-frame clones only, with some absent. The table has 150,000 to 200,000 clones, around 79% seen once. The sequencing sample was made of PBMCs or T cells enriched from blood (not recorded which). The receptors were gathered from a man between 45 and 60 years old who had recovered from COVID-19. Both conserved end residues are part of each CDR3. D genes are given only for firm matches. Only some rows state a clone size, as once, few, many or a class for expanded clones.

J gene	clone size	V gene	D gene	CDR3 DNA	CDR3 protein
TRBJ1-1	.	TRBV19	.	TGTGCCAGTAGTACCTCCCCCACAGGGAACACTGAAGCTTTCTTT	CASSTSPTGNTEAFF
TRBJ2-7	.	TRBV7-8	TRBD2	TGTGCCAGCAGCTTAGGTCGGAGCCGGGCCGGGAGGACTGATTACGAGCAGTACTTC	CASSLGRSRAGRTDYEQYF
TRBJ1-3	.	TRBV5-1	TRBD1	TGCGCCAGCAGCTTAGGGACAGTAGGAAACACCATATATTTT	CASSLGTVGNTIYF
TRBJ2-6	once	TRBV9	.	TGTGCCAGCAGGTCAGATTTGCCCGGGGTAGTCCTGACTTTC	CASRSDLPGVVLTF
TRBJ1-1	.	TRBV6-6	.	TGTGCCAGCAGTACAGACAGGAACACTGAAGCTTTCTTT	CASSTDRNTEAFF
TRBJ2-1	.	TRBV10-2	.	TGCGCCAGCAGTGAGTCGACACTTTTGTACAATGAGCAGTTCTTC	CASSESTLLYNEQFF
TRBJ2-7	.	TRBV18	TRBD1	TGTGCCAGCTCCCCAGGACAGGGGGTCTCCTACGAGCAGTACTTC	CASSPGQGVSYEQYF
TRBJ2-3	.	TRBV19	.	TGTGCCAGTAGAGGGCTAGCGAGCACAGATACGCAGTATTTT	CASRGLASTDTQYF
TRBJ2-2	.	TRBV30	TRBD2	TGTGCCTGGGAACTAGCGGGGGGAAAGAACACCGGGGAGCTGTTTTTT	CAWELAGGKNTGELFF
TRBJ2-7	.	TRBV10-3	.	TGTGCCATCAGTGTAACTAGGACAGTTGTAGTTGGAGGCCTGACCTACGAGCAGTACTTC	CAISVTRTVVVGGLTYEQYF
TRBJ1-6	.	TRBV5-1	TRBD1	TGCGCCAGCTCGTCTGGGACAGGGGTCTCACCCCTCCACTTT	CASSSGTGVSPLHF
TRBJ2-1	.	TRBV27	TRBD2	TGTGCCAGCAGTCCCCGGACTAGCGGTGACAATGAGCAGTTCTTC	CASSPRTSGDNEQFF
TRBJ2-3	.	TRBV11-2	.	TGTGCCAGCAGCCCAAAACCCCACTCGAGCCCTAGCACAGATACGCAGTATTTT	CASSPKPHSSPSTDTQYF
TRBJ1-5	.	TRBV12-1	.	TGTGCCAGCAGCTTTGAGGGGGATGACAATCAGCCCCAGCATTTT	CASSFEGDDNQPQHF
TRBJ1-5	.	TRBV5-1	.	TGCGCCAGCAGCTTGAACTTAGATCAGCCCCAGCATTTT	CASSLNLDQPQHF
TRBJ2-2	.	TRBV19	TRBD1	TGTGCCAGTAGTAGGACAGGGAAGAACACCGGGGAGCTGTTTTTT	CASSRTGKNTGELFF
TRBJ2-1	once	TRBV7-6	.	TGTGCCAGCAGCCCCGGGGTAGCGGACTCCTACAATGAGCAGTTCTTC	CASSPGVADSYNEQFF
TRBJ2-1	.	TRBV19	TRBD1	TGTGCCAGTAGTATACTCCGGGACAGGGTATACAATGAGCAGTTCTTC	CASSILRDRVYNEQFF
TRBJ2-1	.	TRBV18	TRBD1	TGTGCCAGCTCACCAGTGGGGACAGGGTTGAATGAGCAGTTCTTC	CASSPVGTGLNEQFF
TRBJ1-2	.	TRBV18	.	TGTGCCAGCTCACCGAAGAGTACTATCGGCTACACCTTC	CASSPKSTIGYTF
TRBJ2-1	.	TRBV27	.	TGTGCCAGCAGTTTAGGGAGTGTGTACAATGAGCAGTTCTTC	CASSLGSVYNEQFF
TRBJ2-3	.	TRBV5-8	TRBD2	TGTGCCAGCAGCTTGGGTGATAGCGGGGACACAGATACGCAGTATTTT	CASSLGDSGDTDTQYF
TRBJ1-5	.	TRBV11-2	.	TGTGCCAGCAGCTTAGCCTGGAGTCAGCCCCAGCATTTT	CASSLAWSQPQHF
TRBJ2-1	once	TRBV30	TRBD1	TGTGCCTGGAGAGCCCATGCCTGGGGACAGGTCCCCAATGAGCAGTTCTTC	CAWRAHAWGQVPNEQFF
TRBJ2-3	.	TRBV4-2	TRBD2	TGTGCCAGCAGCCAAGTTCCGAAAAGCGGGATTAGCATAGATACGCAGTATTTT	CASSQVPKSGISIDTQYF
TRBJ2-7	.	TRBV29-1	TRBD2	TGCAGCGGTAGCGGGGGTCCCTCCTACGAGCAGTACTTC	CSGSGGPSYEQYF
TRBJ1-1	few	TRBV6-5	TRBD1	TGTGCCACCGCGGACAGGGGGCTCTTGAACACTGAAGCTTTCTTT	CATADRGLLNTEAFF
TRBJ2-1	.	TRBV28	.	TGTGCCAGTTCCCCACCTGAGACGGGTTACAATGAGCAGTTCTTC	CASSPPETGYNEQFF
TRBJ2-7	.	TRBV7-2	.	TGTGCCAGCAGCGTGCTAGCCGGGAACGAGCAGTACTTC	CASSVLAGNEQYF
TRBJ1-1	few	TRBV6-5	TRBD1	TGTGCCAGCGCTAGACAGGGGAGCACTGAAGCTTTCTTT	CASARQGSTEAFF
TRBJ2-2	.	TRBV7-9	TRBD2	TGTGCCAGCAGCTTAGGACTAGCGGGTCTTCGCACCGGGGAGCTGTTTTTT	CASSLGLAGLRTGELFF
TRBJ1-4	.	TRBV5-1	TRBD1	TGCGCCAGCAGCTTCTCACCGGGACAGACAACTAATGAAAAACTGTTTTTT	CASSFSPGQTTNEKLFF
TRBJ1-5	few	TRBV3-1/TRBV3-2	.	TGTGCCAGCAGCCAATGGGGGGGGAATCAGCCCCAGCATTTT	CASSQWGGNQPQHF
TRBJ1-4	.	TRBV28	.	TGTGCCAGCCGCCGGGGGGGGGCTAATGAAAAACTGTTTTTT	CASRRGGANEKLFF
TRBJ1-2	.	TRBV28	TRBD1	TGTGCCAGCAGTCGGGACAGGGTCTATGGCTACACCTTC	CASSRDRVYGYTF
TRBJ2-7	once	TRBV5-1	TRBD2	TGCGCCAGCGCGGGACTAGCGAAGGACGAGCAGTACTTC	CASAGLAKDEQYF
TRBJ2-1	.	TRBV7-3	.	TGTGCCAGCAGCGCCTCGGGGGGCTGGAATGAGCAGTTCTTC	CASSASGGWNEQFF
TRBJ1-6	.	TRBV2	TRBD1	TGTGCCAGCAGGCCGGGACAGGGGGGTAATTCACCCCTCCACTTT	CASRPGQGGNSPLHF
TRBJ2-3	once	TRBV28	TRBD2	TGTGCCACGGGGAGGAGCGGGGGAGATACGCAGTATTTT	CATGRSGGDTQYF
TRBJ1-2	few	TRBV6-5	TRBD1	TGTGCCAGCAGTTCGGGACAGGGGGGAGGCTACACCTTC	CASSSGQGGGYTF
TRBJ2-7	few	TRBV19	.	TGTGCCAGTTCCGAGACAGAAGCCTACGAGCAGTACTTC	CASSETEAYEQYF
TRBJ1-4	.	TRBV7-9	.	TGTGCCAGCAGGTCTGGGGGCACTAATGAAAAACTGTTTTTT	CASRSGGTNEKLFF
TRBJ2-7	.	TRBV6-4	TRBD2	TGTGCCAGCAAGGGCTTCTACGGGAGGGCCGCGCGTGACGAGCAGTACTTC	CASKGFYGRAARDEQYF